The next 32 T cell receptor beta chains were all read from a single sample in a study of T cell responses to AZD1222 COVID-19 vaccine. This table comes from immunoSEQ multiplex PCR, and its TCRdb copy is limited to in-frame clones, with some not included. The table lists approximately 110,000 clones, more than 80% of them singletons. Here the sequenced sample was peripheral blood, taken 28 days after the second AZD1222 dose. The receptors originated from an adult who received the AZD1222 COVID-19 vaccine.

The chain joins TRBV5-6 to TRBJ1-3; TRBD1 might be the D (5 bases). V gave up 5 bases and J gave up 6 bases, with 18 bases separating them. The CDR3 consists of 15 residues. The germline gives CDR1 SGHDT, CDR2 YYEEEE. CDR3 sequence (DNA): TGTGCCAGCAGTTTAAGTAGGGGTTCGATAAACACCATATATTTT. As protein: CASSLSRGSINTIYF. Full variable domain (remainder filled in from reference TRBV5-6 and TRBJ1-3): DAGVTQSPTHLIKTRGQQVTLRCSPKSGHDTVSWYQQALGQGPQFIFQYYEEEERQRGNFPDRFSGHQFPNYSSELNVNALLLGDSALYLCASSLSRGSINTIYFGEGSWLTVV.

The chain joins TRBV7-9 to TRBJ1-1; D remains unclear. Germline CDR1 reads SEHNR; CDR2 reads FQNEAQ (reference sequence). The CDR3 sequence is 13 residues long. Deletions cut 3 bases from V and 4 bases from J, with 9 bases between. CDR3 sequence: CASSLSRSTEAFF. The CDR3 DNA reads as TGTGCCAGCAGCTTGAGTCGTTCCACTGAAGCTTTCTTT.

This chain links TRBV7-3 with TRBJ1-1, with D maybe TRBD1 (6 bases). Germline V gene lookup returns CDR1 SGHTA and CDR2 FQGTGA. The CDR3 runs to 14 residues. Trimming took off 6 bases at V and 7 bases at J, with 18 bases between the two ends. The CDR3 DNA is TGTGCCAGCAGTCAAGACAGGTCCTCGGTTGAAGCTTTCTTT. Its protein is CASSQDRSSVEAFF. The full variable domain, rest sourced from reference TRBV7-3 and TRBJ1-1, is GAGVSQTPSNKVTEKGKYVELRCDPISGHTALYWYRQSLGQGPEFLIYFQGTGAADDSGLPNDRFFAVRPEGSVSTLKIQRTERGDSAVYLCASSQDRSSVEAFFGQGTRLTVV.

CDR3 residues: CASSWDRGGELFF. The DNA of the CDR3 is TGTGCCAGCAGCTGGGACAGGGGCGGGGAGCTGTTTTTT. The chain has TRBV11-2 and TRBJ2-2; 10 positions agree with TRBD1. Germline trimming cut 4 bases from V and 7 bases from J; bases unmatched to any gene: 0. CDR1 and CDR2 (germline): SGHAT, FQNNGV. The CDR3 is made up of 13 amino acids.

This rearrangement joins TRBV10-3 to TRBJ2-7, with D maybe TRBD1 (6 bases). The ends were cut back, 0 bases at V and 4 bases at J, with 16 bases in the middle. Looked up from germline, CDR1 is ENHRY and CDR2 is SYGVKD. The CDR3 has 16 residues. The CDR3 spells CAISESGTKIGYEQYF. In DNA, the CDR3 is TGTGCCATCAGTGAGTCCGGGACAAAAATCGGGTACGAGCAGTACTTC.

This rearrangement joins TRBV28 to TRBJ2-1; TRBD1 agrees at 9 bases. CDR1 is MDHEN, CDR2 SYDVKM, per germline. CDR3 size: 14 residues. The junction had 6 bases not matched to a gene; V was cut back by 4 bases and J by 8 bases. CDR3 DNA: TGTGCCAGCAGTTCGGGACAGGGAAGCGATGAGCAGTTCTTC. This translates into CASSSGQGSDEQFF. The full variable domain, rest sourced from reference TRBV28 and TRBJ2-1, is DVKVTQSSRYLVKRTGEKVFLECVQDMDHENMFWYRQDPGLGLRLIYFSYDVKMKEKGDIPEGYSVSREKKERFSLILESASTNQTSMYLCASSSGQGSDEQFFGPGTRLTVL.

J is TRBJ2-1 and V is TRBV10-2, with TRBD2 matching 12 bases. This CDR3 has 17 residues. Trimming took 7 bases from V and 5 from J; bases not matched to a gene: 12. The germline CDR1 and CDR2 sequences are WSHSY and SAAADI. CDR3 protein: CASTSVSLAGGHNEQFF. CDR3 nucleotides: TGCGCCAGCACGAGCGTCTCACTAGCGGGGGGCCACAATGAGCAGTTCTTC.

The gene calls are TRBV28 and TRBJ1-1; TRBD1 agrees at 9 bases. The CDR3 spans 17 residues. CDR1 is MDHEN, CDR2 SYDVKM, per germline. Trimming removed 1 base from V and 4 bases from J; junction bases left unmatched: 10. This CDR3 reads CASSLSRDRALVTEAFF. The CDR3 bases are TGTGCCAGCAGTTTATCGCGGGACAGGGCCCTGGTCACTGAAGCTTTCTTT.

This chain links TRBV3-1 (or the pseudogene TRBV3-2) with TRBJ2-7; D not resolved. V was pared by 1 base and J by 6 bases, with 4 bases between. CDR1 and CDR2 from the germline V gene are LGHDT and YNNKEL (reference sequence). CDR3 length equals 11 residues. The CDR3 protein is CASSQAIEQYF. In nucleotides, the CDR3 is TGTGCCAGCAGCCAAGCGATCGAGCAGTACTTC.

Only one count was recorded for this clone. The V call is TRBV6-5, the J call TRBJ2-3; TRBD2 might be the D (5 bases). Looked up from germline, CDR1 is MNHEY and CDR2 is SVGAGI. V dropped 6 bases and J dropped 3 bases, with 16 bases sitting between them. This CDR3 spans 15 amino acids. CDR3 sequence reads: CASRLRRIPTDTQYF. In nucleotides, the CDR3 is TGTGCCAGCAGACTACGGAGGATACCAACAGATACGCAGTATTTT.

V is TRBV19 and J is TRBJ1-5; D gene unclear. Germline V gene lookup returns CDR1 LNHDA and CDR2 SQIVND (reference sequence). The CDR3 is 15 amino acids. V was shortened by 6 bases and J by 0 bases, with 12 bases between the two germline ends. The CDR3 reads CASSLWSNSNQPQHF. DNA of the CDR3: TGTGCCAGTAGCCTTTGGTCAAATAGCAATCAGCCCCAGCATTTT.

The gene calls are TRBV5-6 and TRBJ2-3; 11 bases are shared with TRBD2. V lost 0 bases, J lost 4 bases, and 4 bases stayed unmatched. Per germline, CDR1 SGHDT and CDR2 YYEEEE. This CDR3 has 16 residues. Written as DNA, the CDR3 is TGTGCCAGCAGCTTGGCCCTAGCGGGGGGCGCAGATACGCAGTATTTT. Amino acids: CASSLALAGGADTQYF.

The chain recombines TRBV19 with TRBJ2-3; 7 positions agree with TRBD1. J was trimmed by 0 bases and V by 3 bases; bases with no gene match: 6. The CDR3 loop spans 16 amino acids. Germline V gives CDR1 LNHDA, CDR2 SQIVND (reference sequence). DNA for the CDR3: TGTGCCAGTAGTATCCGACAGGGTGGGAGCACAGATACGCAGTATTTT. Protein: CASSIRQGGSTDTQYF.

The rearrangement joins TRBV18 to TRBJ2-1; TRBD1 matches 7 bases. The trim removed 0 bases at V and 6 bases at J, leaving 8 bases unmatched. This CDR3 spans 16 amino acids. Germline V CDR1 and CDR2: KGHSH, LQKENI. Written as DNA, the CDR3 is TGTGCCAGCTCACCACCGGGACAGCGTTCTCCCAATGAGCAGTTCTTC. Protein: CASSPPGQRSPNEQFF.

This chain connects TRBV6-5 to TRBJ1-4; D is unclear. The CDR3 is made up of 14 amino acids. The ends were cut back, 6 bases at V and 0 bases at J, with 8 bases in the middle. From germline, CDR1 is MNHEY and CDR2 SVGAGI. CDR3 sequence reads: CASRGGATNEKLFF. The CDR3 DNA follows: TGTGCCAGCAGGGGTGGCGCAACTAATGAAAAACTGTTTTTT.

The gene calls are TRBV25-1 and TRBJ2-7; 7 bases are a match to TRBD1. Germline values: CDR1 MGHDK, CDR2 SYGVNS. The length of the CDR3 is 14 residues. V gave up 5 bases and J gave up 3 bases; unmatched junction bases: 7. CDR3 sequence reads: CASSPYRDSYEQYF. The CDR3 DNA follows: TGTGCCAGCAGTCCCTACCGGGACAGCTACGAGCAGTACTTC.

The V gene is TRBV2, the J gene TRBJ2-5; TRBD1 matches at 9 bases. CDR1 is SNHLY, CDR2 FYNNEI, per germline. The ends lost 6 bases at V and 4 bases at J; junction bases unmatched: 0. The CDR3 consists of 12 residues. CDR3 protein: CASRTGGETQYF. In nucleotides, the CDR3 is TGTGCCAGCAGGACAGGGGGAGAGACCCAGTACTTC.

The chain couples TRBV7-2 to TRBJ2-5; no definite D call. Germline CDR1 and CDR2: SGHTA and FQGNSA. This CDR3 contains 14 residues. V lost 2 bases, J lost 4 bases, and 11 bases lay in between. The CDR3: CASSLRNRGETQYF. CDR3 nucleotide sequence: TGTGCCAGCAGCTTACGGAATCGAGGAGAGACCCAGTACTTC.

This chain joins TRBV5-5 and TRBJ1-2, with 7 bases matching TRBD1. V lost 3 bases, J lost 4 bases, and 6 bases stayed unmatched. The germline gives CDR1 SGHKS, CDR2 YYEKEE (reference sequence). CDR3 size: 14 residues. CDR3: CASSSGTALYGYTF. The CDR3 bases are TGTGCCAGCAGCTCGGGGACAGCCCTCTATGGCTACACCTTC. Using reference TRBV5-5 and TRBJ1-2 for the parts outside the CDR3, the full variable domain is DAGVTQSPTHLIKTRGQQVTLRCSPISGHKSVSWYQQVLGQGPQFIFQYYEKEERGRGNFPDRFSARQFPNYSSELNVNALLLGDSALYLCASSSGTALYGYTFGSGTRLTVV.

The chain uses TRBV29-1 and TRBJ1-2; 9 nucleotides line up with TRBD1. Germline assignment: CDR1 SQVTM and CDR2 ANQGSEA. This CDR3 spans 13 amino acids. The trim removed 4 bases at V and 0 bases at J, leaving 0 bases unmatched. The CDR3: CSVGQGANYGYTF. DNA of the CDR3: TGCAGCGTTGGACAGGGGGCTAACTATGGCTACACCTTC.

The sample holds one count of this clone. V gene TRBV28 combines with J gene TRBJ2-1, with D unclear. CDR3 size: 12 residues. Trimming cost V 2 bases and J 7 bases, with 6 bases left between them. In germline, CDR1 is MDHEN, CDR2 SYDVKM. The CDR3 DNA reads as TGTGCCAGCAGTTTAGTTCAAAATGAGCAGTTCTTC. Translation: CASSLVQNEQFF.

This chain connects TRBV14 to TRBJ1-2; possible D gene TRBD1, 5 bases. V shed 1 base and J shed 6 bases, with 9 bases lying between them. The germline gives CDR1 SGHDN, CDR2 FVKESK. CDR3 length: 13 residues. CDR3 bases: TGTGCCAGCAGCCAAGCCAGGGTACATGGCTACACCTTC. It specifies CASSQARVHGYTF.

The chain has TRBV14 and TRBJ2-7, with a tentative D call TRBD1 (6 bases). CDR3 length: 15 residues. CDR1 is SGHDN, CDR2 FVKESK, per germline. V was shortened by 5 bases and J by 1 base, with 15 bases between the two germline ends. CDR3 coding DNA: TGTGCCAGCAGCTCCCCCTCGACAGGATCCTACGAGCAGTACTTC. As protein: CASSSPSTGSYEQYF.

This chain uses TRBV19 with TRBJ2-4; the D gene could be TRBD1 or TRBD2 (5 bases each). The CDR3 length is 13 residues. Germline V CDR1 and CDR2: LNHDA, SQIVND (reference sequence). The V end lost 9 bases, the J end lost 10 bases, and 19 bases lay between the germline ends. CDR3 sequence: CASMEVIGTIQYF. The CDR3 coding sequence is TGTGCCAGCATGGAGGTGATAGGGACGATTCAGTACTTC.

V and J are TRBV12-5 and TRBJ2-2, with 8 nucleotides matching TRBD1. Germline V gives CDR1 LGHNT, CDR2 FRNRAP. The length of the CDR3 is 18 residues. Germline trimming cut 0 bases from V and 1 base from J; bases unmatched to any gene: 7. DNA for the CDR3: TGTGCTAGTGGTTTGGTACCTATGGACAGGGTGAACACCGGGGAGCTGTTTTTT. Translating gives CASGLVPMDRVNTGELFF.

The chain uses TRBV19 and TRBJ2-3; either TRBD1 or TRBD2 may supply D (6 bases each). The CDR3 has 15 amino acids. Trimming took 3 bases from V and 0 from J, leaving 10 bases between them. CDR1 is LNHDA, CDR2 SQIVND, per germline (reference sequence). The CDR3: CASSIPGGSTDTQYF. The DNA of the CDR3 is TGTGCCAGTAGTATTCCCGGGGGCAGCACAGATACGCAGTATTTT.

This clone was picked up a small number of times. The chain is built from TRBV20-1 and TRBJ2-7; tentative D call: TRBD2 (5 bases). Germline V gives CDR1 DFQATT, CDR2 SNEGSKA (reference sequence). CDR3 size: 11 residues. The CDR3: CRVRGGSEQYF. The CDR3 region has the DNA TGCAGAGTCCGGGGTGGCAGCGAGCAGTACTTC.

This sequence joins TRBV28 and TRBJ1-1; perhaps TRBD1 as D (5 bases). The CDR3 totals 15 residues. V lost 8 bases to trimming and J lost 5 bases, with 21 bases between them. Per germline, CDR1 MDHEN and CDR2 SYDVKM. The CDR3 bases are TGTGCCAGCGAAACCCGGGACGGTCCTAAAACTGAAGCTTTCTTT. It is translated as CASETRDGPKTEAFF.

The V gene is TRBV5-4, the J gene TRBJ1-1; no firm D call. Trimming took 0 bases from V and 6 from J, leaving 9 bases between them. Germline CDR1 reads SGHNT; CDR2 reads YYREEE (reference sequence). The CDR3 covers 13 residues. This CDR3 is CASSLVLAAEAFF. CDR3 in DNA: TGTGCCAGCAGCTTGGTTTTGGCCGCTGAAGCTTTCTTT.

The V and J genes are TRBV9 and TRBJ2-5, with no clear D. Trimming shortened V by 3 bases and J by 5 bases, and 8 bases separated the two germline ends. Germline V gives CDR1 SGDLS, CDR2 YYNGEE. The CDR3 runs 12 residues. In nucleotides, the CDR3 is TGTGCCAGCAGCGCCGACGGGGAGACCCAGTACTTC. It codes for CASSADGETQYF.

The chain uses TRBV19 and TRBJ2-4, with TRBD2 as a possible D gene (5 bases). The ends were cut back, 5 bases at V and 0 bases at J, with 11 bases in the middle. Germline CDR1 is LNHDA and CDR2 is SQIVND (reference sequence). The CDR3 sequence is 15 residues long. In nucleotides, the CDR3 is TGTGCCAGTAGTTCCTGGACTGTAGCCAAAAACATTCAGTACTTC. Its protein product is CASSSWTVAKNIQYF.

This chain uses TRBV5-6 with TRBJ1-4; D remains ambiguous. Germline V gene sequence: CDR1 SGHDT, CDR2 YYEEEE. V dropped 4 bases and J dropped 3 bases, with 13 bases sitting between them. The CDR3 is 15 amino acids. CDR3 sequence reads: CASSSRVSANEKLFF. CDR3 sequence (DNA): TGTGCCAGCAGCAGTAGGGTTTCGGCTAATGAAAAACTGTTTTTT.